This TCR beta chain was recorded in a study of blood T cell repertoires in COVID-19. Overall study: Acute-phase and convalescent COVID-19 samples originated in the United States, Italy and Spain. PBMCs, B-cell-depleted T cells, or T cells provided the cDNA or gDNA that made up the material.

All recovered Cohort 3 donors got two negative PCRs, got clearance, or saw symptom resolution. Clones were sequenced by immunoSEQ multiplex PCR, and TCRdb holds only the in-frame ones, with some missing. The table lists 140,000 to 150,000 clones, approximately 80% of them singletons. This clone was seen once. Germline lookup yields CDR1 LGHNA and CDR2 YNFKEQ. Trimming cost V 0 bases and J 2 bases, with 8 bases left between them. The CDR3 is 14 amino acids. The sequenced material came from PBMCs or T cells enriched from blood (not recorded which). V usage is TRBV4-2 and J usage is TRBJ2-7; unclear D gene. The receptor was derived from a woman between 45 and 65 years old who had recovered from COVID-19. CDR3 DNA sequence: TGTGCCAGCAGCCAAGATCACTACCCCTACGAGCAGTACTTC. This codes for CASSQDHYPYEQYF.